This T cell receptor beta chain was captured by sequencing in a study of early T cells in non-severe SARS-CoV-2 infection. Study at large: With bulk RNA from unsorted whole blood as input, sequencing yielded unpaired chains.

Germline-derived CDR1 and CDR2 are SQVTM and ANQGSEA. The CDR3 totals 13 residues. Between the trimmed V and J ends, which lost 6 bases and 5 bases, there was a span of 16 bases. Separate cDNA molecules each had unique molecular identifiers attached to them. TCRdb redid the calling of the 5' RACE reads with MiXCR, one entry per CDR3 protein. The data contain approximately 65,000 distinct CDR3 sequences, about 11% of them singletons. To note about this clonotype: The antigen is undetermined.

Notes on the study in general: Sequences matched to VDJdb favored anti-spike CD8 responses, while private and CD4 specificities were missed.

The chain couples TRBV29-1 to TRBJ1-2, with D possibly matching TRBD1 (5 bases). This material consisted of whole blood, taken at baseline. The TCR was taken from an adult who was a healthcare worker with PCR-confirmed SARS-CoV-2 infection or an uninfected control (not recorded which). CDR3 in amino acids: CSVKWGVLYGYTF. The CDR3 coding sequence is TGCAGCGTCAAGTGGGGGGTACTATATGGCTACACCTTC.